This entry features one T cell receptor beta chain sequence. Antigen specificity is unknown. The CDR3 consists of 14 residues. CDR1 SEHNR and CDR2 FQNEAQ come from the germline V gene (reference sequence). The trim removed 2 bases at V and 6 bases at J, leaving 4 bases unmatched. This table comes from immunoSEQ multiplex PCR, and its TCRdb copy is limited to in-frame clones, with some not included. This sample has about 1 million clones, with about 70% found just once. The data belong to a study of shared clonotypes between healthy human individuals. The overall study: The donor pool was made up of a couple of women and a few men aged 18 to 49. Broader study findings: The low donor count limited represented genetic and exposure-history diversity.

This chain connects TRBV7-9 to TRBJ1-1; 9 bases fit TRBD1. The clonotype comes from a man aged 18 to 35 in good health. Material for sequencing was memory CD4+ T cells sorted from blood. Subset reported: CD45RA-negative fraction. The CDR3 protein is CASSLMGQGSEAFF. The CDR3 DNA is TGTGCCAGCAGCTTAATGGGACAGGGCTCTGAAGCTTTCTTT.